The rows below give T cell receptor beta chains drawn from one sample of a study of STAT5B mutations in CD4+ large granular lymphocyte leukemia. Clones were read by immunoSEQ multiplex PCR, and TCRdb kept only the in-frame ones, dropping some. The table includes approximately 32,000 clones, less than 80% detected once. Sequenced input: CD4+ T cells from blood buffy coats. These receptors were obtained from a human donor in good health. Each CDR3 is given with its conserved first and last residue. A D gene is named only where the DNA matches it firmly. Size values are once, few and many counts, or a class for expanded clones, and some rows have none.

V gene	CDR3 length	J gene	clone size	D gene	CDR3 DNA	CDR3 protein
TRBV5-1	15	TRBJ2-1	.	TRBD1	TGCGCCAGCAGCTTGGTGGGACAGGGGGTCAATGAGCAGTTCTTC	CASSLVGQGVNEQFF
TRBV2	13	TRBJ1-4	.	.	TGTGCCAGCAGTGATCAGGTTAATGAAAAACTGTTTTTT	CASSDQVNEKLFF
TRBV5-4	16	TRBJ2-2	.	.	TGTGCCAGCAGCTTGGCCGGGCAGGGGGGGACCGGGGAGCTGTTTTTT	CASSLAGQGGTGELFF
TRBV5-4	13	TRBJ2-3	.	TRBD2	TGTGCCAGCATTGCGGGGGGAACAGATACGCAGTATTTT	CASIAGGTDTQYF
TRBV6-5	14	TRBJ2-5	.	TRBD2	TGTGCCAGCAGTTCCGGACTAGCTTCTGTGACCCAGTACTTC	CASSSGLASVTQYF
TRBV2	15	TRBJ1-6	.	.	TGTGCCAGCAGTAGACAGGTTATAGGGAATTCACCCCTCCACTTT	CASSRQVIGNSPLHF
TRBV7-7	13	TRBJ2-7	.	.	TGTGCCAGCAGCTCCACGGGTTTAGGCGAGCAGTACTTC	CASSSTGLGEQYF
TRBV5-1	15	TRBJ2-3	.	.	TGCGCCAGCGGGCCCGCTGTGTCAGGAACAGATACGCAGTATTTT	CASGPAVSGTDTQYF
TRBV6-6	14	TRBJ1-2	.	.	TGTGCCAGCAGTTACCAGTTAACGGACTATGGCTACACCTTC	CASSYQLTDYGYTF
TRBV11-2	15	TRBJ2-7	once	TRBD2	TGTGCCAGCAGCTTAGTAGTGGGAGCGGGGCTCGAGCAGTACTTC	CASSLVVGAGLEQYF
TRBV19	15	TRBJ2-4	.	.	TGTGCCAGTAGTAGGCACGATCTAGCCAAAAACATTCAGTACTTC	CASSRHDLAKNIQYF
TRBV5-1	14	TRBJ2-3	.	.	TGCGCCAGCAGCTTGAACGGGCGGGAAGATACGCAGTATTTT	CASSLNGREDTQYF